This TCR beta chain was recovered during a study of blood T cell repertoires in COVID-19. Germline V gene lookup returns CDR1 GTSNPN and CDR2 SVGIG (reference sequence). The CDR3 runs 16 residues. The V and J ends lost 0 bases and 1 base, in that order; junction bases with no gene match: 3. Assay used: immunoSEQ multiplex PCR; TCRdb lists only in-frame clones, some missing. This sample yields hundreds of thousands of clones, of which approximately 84% are seen a single time; around a tenth belongs to the top ten. The chain is built from TRBV30 and TRBJ1-5, with 10 positions matching TRBD1. The sample was peripheral blood. This receptor was taken from a man over 45 with COVID-19, enrolled during active disease. The CDR3: CAWSVGDRGSNQPQHF. For the CDR3, the DNA is TGTGCCTGGAGTGTAGGGGACAGGGGCAGCAATCAGCCCCAGCATTTT.